This passage covers 27 T cell receptor beta chains from one sample sequenced in a study of blood T cell repertoires in COVID-19. The protocol was immunoSEQ multiplex PCR, while the TCRdb copy is restricted to in-frame clones and leaves out a portion. Here the sample spans some 420,000 clones, 80% to 90% being singletons. Sequenced material: PBMCs or T cells enriched from blood (not recorded which). The receptors derive from a man aged 25 to 45 who had recovered from COVID-19.

The chain uses TRBV28 and TRBJ1-2; D perhaps matches TRBD1 (5 bases). The CDR3 has 15 amino acids. V lost 5 bases to trimming and J lost 4 bases, with 17 bases between them. From germline, CDR1 is MDHEN and CDR2 SYDVKM. The CDR3 DNA is TGTGCCAGCAGTACTGCCCAGGGCCGCCCCTATGGCTACACCTTC. This gives the protein CASSTAQGRPYGYTF.

The rearrangement links TRBV29-1 to TRBJ2-7; 7 positions agree with TRBD1. The CDR3 sequence is 13 residues long. Germline assignment: CDR1 SQVTM and CDR2 ANQGSEA. V trimming: 4 bases; J trimming: 0 bases; junction bases outside the gene matches: 3. CDR3 amino acids: CSVGGDSSYEQYF. In DNA, the CDR3 is TGCAGCGTTGGAGGGGACAGCTCCTACGAGCAGTACTTC.

The CDR3 DNA reads as TGCGCCAGCAGCCAGGGGGACAGGTGGAACACTGAAGCTTTCTTT. It encodes CASSQGDRWNTEAFF. This chain uses TRBV4-1 with TRBJ1-1; 8 positions match TRBD1. The length of the CDR3 is 15 residues. The V gene's germline CDR1 is MGHRA and CDR2 YSYEKL. After removal of 3 bases from V and 1 base from J, the junction contained 4 bases not matched to a gene.

The rearrangement joins TRBV7-8 to TRBJ2-1; unclear D gene. V lost 0 bases to trimming and J lost 7 bases, with 13 bases between them. This CDR3 comprises 15 residues. Germline-derived CDR1 and CDR2 are SGHVS and FQNEAQ. The CDR3 DNA follows: TGTGCCAGCAGCTTAGCGGGTCAGACATGGAATGAGCAGTTCTTC. Translated: CASSLAGQTWNEQFF.

V usage is TRBV6-1 and J usage is TRBJ2-7; tentatively, D is TRBD1 (6 bases). Trimming removed 3 bases at V and 4 bases at J, with 22 bases between. Germline assignment: CDR1 MNHNS and CDR2 SASEGT. The CDR3 totals 17 residues. This CDR3 reads CASSDSDIGQYHYEQYF. For the CDR3, the DNA is TGTGCCAGCAGTGATTCGGATATCGGACAGTACCATTACGAGCAGTACTTC.

J is TRBJ2-1 and V is TRBV24-1; D remains ambiguous. This CDR3 has 16 amino acids. CDR1 and CDR2 (germline): KGHDR, SFDVKD. V was clipped by 4 bases and J by 6 bases, with 18 bases between them. The CDR3 here is CATSDLPTETFNEQFF. In nucleotides, the CDR3 is TGTGCCACCAGTGACTTACCTACAGAGACCTTCAATGAGCAGTTCTTC.

The rearrangement links TRBV5-6 to TRBJ1-4, with D unclear. The CDR3 is 15 amino acids. V was pared by 4 bases and J by 4 bases, with 14 bases between. CDR1 and CDR2 from the germline V gene are SGHDT and YYEEEE. CDR3 sequence reads: CASSPTGSFNEKLFF. Here the CDR3 DNA reads TGTGCCAGCAGCCCGACTGGGTCCTTTAATGAAAAACTGTTTTTT.

The chain uses TRBV19 and TRBJ1-4; D unclear. CDR3 size: 18 residues. V lost 4 bases and J 0 bases, leaving 18 bases between the germline ends. Per the germline V gene, CDR1 is LNHDA and CDR2 is SQIVND (reference sequence). The CDR3 nucleotides are TGTGCCAGTAGTACTTTTGGCAAGGTGGGAGCAACTAATGAAAAACTGTTTTTT. Translated: CASSTFGKVGATNEKLFF.

This sequence joins TRBV20-1 and TRBJ1-1; D remains unclear. This CDR3 is 11 amino acids long. Germline CDR1 reads DFQATT; CDR2 reads SNEGSKA (reference sequence). The germline V and J ends were trimmed by 3 bases and 4 bases, with 6 bases remaining between them. The chain's CDR3 is CSASGRTEAFF. The CDR3 nucleotides are TGCAGTGCTAGCGGTCGCACTGAAGCTTTCTTT.

This chain links TRBV7-9 with TRBJ2-1, with D uncertain. Germline loops: CDR1 SEHNR, CDR2 FQNEAQ (reference sequence). The V end lost 5 bases, the J end lost 6 bases, and 11 bases lay between the germline ends. CDR3 length equals 13 residues. In DNA, the CDR3 is TGTGCCAGCAGCAGAAGTGACTTCAATGAGCAGTTCTTC. This gives the protein CASSRSDFNEQFF.

The rearrangement links TRBV28 to TRBJ2-4; 7 positions agree with TRBD2. The CDR3 covers 16 residues. Germline CDR1 is MDHEN and CDR2 is SYDVKM. Trimming at V came to 3 bases and at J to 1 base, leaving 6 bases not matched to a gene. The CDR3 region is CASSFEGGVAKNIQYF. The CDR3, as DNA: TGTGCCAGCAGTTTTGAGGGAGGGGTCGCCAAAAACATTCAGTACTTC.

There are a few counts of this clone. This chain links TRBV27 with TRBJ1-6; weak D call: TRBD1 (6 bases). CDR3 length equals 16 residues. Trimming cost V 2 bases and J 0 bases, with 8 bases left between them. Germline-derived CDR1 and CDR2 are MNHEY and SMNVEV (reference sequence). In nucleotides, the CDR3 is TGTGCCAGCAGTTTAGGGACACCCTCCTATAATTCACCCCTCCACTTT. This translates into CASSLGTPSYNSPLHF.

Only one count was recorded for this clone. This chain connects TRBV12-3 or TRBV12-4 to TRBJ2-7; D gene uncertain. The germline V and J ends were trimmed by 6 bases and 6 bases, with 9 bases remaining between them. The CDR3 length is 11 residues. The DNA of the CDR3 is TGTGCCAGCAGCCCCGGGTTCGAGCAGTACTTC. It encodes CASSPGFEQYF.

The table lists this clone with a count of one. The chain has TRBV28 and TRBJ2-1; 12 positions match TRBD2. Germline V gene lookup returns CDR1 MDHEN and CDR2 SYDVKM. The CDR3 length is 13 residues. The J segment lost 5 bases and the V segment lost 9 bases, leaving 2 bases of the junction unmatched. CDR3 nucleotides: TGTGCCAGTCGGACTAGCGGGGACAATGAGCAGTTCTTC. Amino acids: CASRTSGDNEQFF.

The chain combines TRBV28 with TRBJ2-6, with TRBD1 as a possible D gene (5 bases). Germline V CDR1 and CDR2: MDHEN, SYDVKM. The V and J ends lost 6 bases and 8 bases respectively, with 17 bases between them. The CDR3 length is 15 residues. DNA for the CDR3: TGTGCCAGCAGGACAGAGCCCAGGGCTTCCAACGTCCTGACTTTC. Residues: CASRTEPRASNVLTF.

The chain employs TRBV28 and TRBJ1-2, with D tentatively TRBD1 (6 bases). Germline values: CDR1 MDHEN, CDR2 SYDVKM. CDR3 length equals 14 residues. Trimming shortened V by 1 base and J by 7 bases, and 13 bases separated the two germline ends. The CDR3 region is CASSLSVQGSGYTF. DNA for the CDR3: TGTGCCAGCAGTTTATCAGTACAGGGCAGTGGCTACACCTTC.

This chain links TRBV19 with TRBJ1-5; D is undetermined. The CDR3 loop spans 16 amino acids. Germline V lookup: CDR1 LNHDA, CDR2 SQIVND (reference sequence). Trimming took off 7 bases at V and 5 bases at J, with 21 bases between the two ends. Here the CDR3 DNA reads TGTGCCAGTATGTGGAGGGTAGGGTCTGGAGATCAGCCCCAGCATTTT. It specifies CASMWRVGSGDQPQHF.

This chain links TRBV28 with TRBJ2-7, with TRBD2 matching over 8 bases. Germline values: CDR1 MDHEN, CDR2 SYDVKM. The CDR3 extends over 17 amino acids. J gave up 5 bases and V 7 bases, and 19 bases lay outside the gene matches. CDR3 sequence: CASTSHGGAGVFNEQYF. The CDR3, as DNA: TGTGCCAGCACTTCCCACGGAGGAGCGGGAGTTTTTAACGAGCAGTACTTC.

The chain links TRBV10-3 to TRBJ2-2; 9 bases map to TRBD1. The CDR3 has 16 amino acids. Germline V gene sequence: CDR1 ENHRY, CDR2 SYGVKD. The ends lost 4 bases at V and 1 base at J; junction bases unmatched: 4. CDR3 bases: TGTGCCATCAGTGGTGTGGGACAGGGGAACACCGGGGAGCTGTTTTTT. It yields the protein CAISGVGQGNTGELFF.

The chain uses TRBV10-1 and TRBJ1-2, with TRBD1 matching 7 bases. Trimming took 6 bases from V and 4 from J; bases not matched to a gene: 8. This CDR3 contains 14 residues. Germline-derived CDR1 and CDR2 are WNHNN and SYGVQD (reference sequence). The DNA for the CDR3 is TGCGCCAGCAGCGACAGGGTTGGAGGCTATGGCTACACCTTC. Translation gives CASSDRVGGYGYTF.

V usage is TRBV14 and J usage is TRBJ1-6; D remains ambiguous. The CDR3 is 16 amino acids. V was trimmed by 0 bases and J by 0 bases, leaving 6 bases between them. Looked up from germline, CDR1 is SGHDN and CDR2 is FVKESK. The CDR3 is CASSQDGGSYNSPLHF. The CDR3 DNA is TGTGCCAGCAGCCAAGACGGAGGCTCCTATAATTCACCCCTCCACTTT.

The chain carries TRBV7-9 and TRBJ1-1; a possible D gene is TRBD1 (6 bases). Germline CDR1 SEHNR, CDR2 FQNEAQ (reference sequence). This CDR3 comprises 18 residues. V lost 6 bases and J 4 bases, leaving 27 bases between the germline ends. In nucleotides, the CDR3 is TGTGCCAGCAGAGGGGCCTTGGGACACATTGAATGGGGCACTGAAGCTTTCTTT. This gives the protein CASRGALGHIEWGTEAFF. The full variable domain, with the rest looked up from reference TRBV7-9 and TRBJ1-1, is DTGVSQNPRHKITKRGQNVTFRCDPISEHNRLYWYRQTLGQGPEFLTYFQNEAQLEKSRLLSDRFSAERPKGSFSTLEIQRTEQGDSAMYLCASRGALGHIEWGTEAFFGQGTRLTVV.

The chain carries TRBV7-9 and TRBJ1-4; D not certain. V was shortened by 5 bases and J by 6 bases, with 7 bases between the two germline ends. CDR3 length equals 12 residues. Germline V gene data show CDR1 as SEHNR and CDR2 as FQNEAQ (reference sequence). The CDR3 DNA sequence: TGTGCCAGCAGCCTGGCGGATGAAAAACTGTTTTTT. This encodes CASSLADEKLFF.

The chain links TRBV28 to TRBJ1-2, with D tentatively TRBD1 (5 bases). Trimming pared 7 bases from V and 3 bases from J, leaving 24 bases between. Germline V lookup: CDR1 MDHEN, CDR2 SYDVKM. This CDR3 is built from 17 residues. The CDR3 DNA follows: TGTGCCAGCACCCTGGGGCCTTATGCCAGGAGCTACTATGGCTACACCTTC. This translates into CASTLGPYARSYYGYTF.

J is TRBJ1-1 and V is TRBV6-5; TRBD1 is a possible D gene (5 bases). This CDR3 has 12 amino acids. The germline CDR1 and CDR2 sequences are MNHEY and SVGAGI. V lost 7 bases, J lost 7 bases, and 13 bases lay in between. CDR3 protein: CASKGQGFEAFF. CDR3 nucleotides: TGTGCCAGCAAGGGTCAGGGTTTTGAAGCTTTCTTT.

This chain links TRBV10-2 with TRBJ2-5; D ambiguous. V was pared by 6 bases and J by 4 bases, with 12 bases between. Germline V gives CDR1 WSHSY, CDR2 SAAADI. There are 13 residues in the CDR3. CDR3 sequence (DNA): TGCGCCAGCAGCCAAGACAAGAGAGAGACCCAGTACTTC. Amino acids: CASSQDKRETQYF.

DNA of the CDR3: TGTGCCACCAGTGATTTCCTAGCGGGAGTTTCCAATGAGCAGTTCTTC. This translates into CATSDFLAGVSNEQFF. The rearrangement uses TRBV24-1 and TRBJ2-1, with 10 bases identical to TRBD2. V trimming: 1 base; J trimming: 6 bases; junction bases outside the gene matches: 5. Per germline, CDR1 KGHDR and CDR2 SFDVKD. The CDR3 has 16 residues.